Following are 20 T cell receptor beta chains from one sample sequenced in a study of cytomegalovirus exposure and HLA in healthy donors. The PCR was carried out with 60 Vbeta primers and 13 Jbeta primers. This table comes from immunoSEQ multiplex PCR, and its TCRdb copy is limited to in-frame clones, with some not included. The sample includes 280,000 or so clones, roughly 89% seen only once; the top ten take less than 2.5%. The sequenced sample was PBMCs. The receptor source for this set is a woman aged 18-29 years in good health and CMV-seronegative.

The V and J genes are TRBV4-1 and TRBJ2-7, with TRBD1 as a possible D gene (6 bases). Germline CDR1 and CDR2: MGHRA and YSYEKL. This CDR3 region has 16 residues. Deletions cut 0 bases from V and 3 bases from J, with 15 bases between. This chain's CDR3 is CASSQDPREGGYEQYF. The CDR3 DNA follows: TGCGCCAGCAGCCAAGATCCCCGGGAAGGGGGCTACGAGCAGTACTTC.

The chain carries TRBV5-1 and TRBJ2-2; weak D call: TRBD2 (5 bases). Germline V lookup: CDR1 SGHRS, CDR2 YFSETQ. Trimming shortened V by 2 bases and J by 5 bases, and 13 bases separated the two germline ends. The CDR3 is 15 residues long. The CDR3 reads CASSFYDGGTGELFF. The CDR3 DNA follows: TGCGCCAGCAGCTTTTATGACGGAGGTACCGGGGAGCTGTTTTTT. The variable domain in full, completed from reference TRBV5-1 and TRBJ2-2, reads KAGVTQTPRYLIKTRGQQVTLSCSPISGHRSVSWYQQTPGQGLQFLFEYFSETQRNKGNFPGRFSGRQFSNSRSEMNVSTLELGDSALYLCASSFYDGGTGELFFGEGSRLTVL.

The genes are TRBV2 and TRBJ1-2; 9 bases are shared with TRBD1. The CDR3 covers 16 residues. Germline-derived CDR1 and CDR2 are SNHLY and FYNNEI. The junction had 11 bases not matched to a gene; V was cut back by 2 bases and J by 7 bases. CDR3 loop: CASSESFRQGESGYTF. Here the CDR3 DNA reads TGTGCCAGCAGTGAAAGTTTCCGACAGGGGGAAAGTGGCTACACCTTC.

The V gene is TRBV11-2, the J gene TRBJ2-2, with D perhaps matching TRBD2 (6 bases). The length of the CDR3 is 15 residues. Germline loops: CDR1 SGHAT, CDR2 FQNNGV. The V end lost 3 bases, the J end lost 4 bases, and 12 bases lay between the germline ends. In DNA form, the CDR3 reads TGTGCCAGCAGCTTCGGGGTAGCGGCCACCGGGGAGCTGTTTTTT. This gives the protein CASSFGVAATGELFF. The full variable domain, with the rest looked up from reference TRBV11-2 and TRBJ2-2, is EAGVAQSPRYKIIEKRQSVAFWCNPISGHATLYWYQQILGQGPKLLIQFQNNGVVDDSQLPKDRFSAERLKGVDSTLKIQPAKLEDSAVYLCASSFGVAATGELFFGEGSRLTVL.

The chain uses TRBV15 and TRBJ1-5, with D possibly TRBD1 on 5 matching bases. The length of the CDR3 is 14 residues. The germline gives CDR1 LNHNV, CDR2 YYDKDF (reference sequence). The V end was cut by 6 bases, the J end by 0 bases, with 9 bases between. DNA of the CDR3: TGTGCCACCAGGGGCGGGGCTAGCAATCAGCCCCAGCATTTT. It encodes CATRGGASNQPQHF.

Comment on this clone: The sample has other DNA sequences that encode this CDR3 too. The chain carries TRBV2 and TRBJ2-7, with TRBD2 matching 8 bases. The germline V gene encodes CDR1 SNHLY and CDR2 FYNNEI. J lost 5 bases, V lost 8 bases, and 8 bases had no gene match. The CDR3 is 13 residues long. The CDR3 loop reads CASQDLLADEQYF. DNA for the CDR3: TGTGCCAGCCAAGATCTACTAGCGGACGAGCAGTACTTC.

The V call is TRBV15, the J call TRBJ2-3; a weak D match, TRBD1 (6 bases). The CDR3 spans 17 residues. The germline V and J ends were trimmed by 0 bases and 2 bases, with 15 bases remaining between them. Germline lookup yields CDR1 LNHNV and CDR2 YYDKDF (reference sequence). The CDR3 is CATSRELVGAITDTQYF. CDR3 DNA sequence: TGTGCCACCAGCAGAGAACTTGTGGGGGCCATCACAGATACGCAGTATTTT. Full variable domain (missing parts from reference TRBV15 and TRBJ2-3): DAMVIQNPRYQVTQFGKPVTLSCSQTLNHNVMYWYQQKSSQAPKLLFHYYDKDFNNEADTPDNFQSRRPNTSFCFLDIRSPGLGDTAMYLCATSRELVGAITDTQYFGPGTRLTVL.

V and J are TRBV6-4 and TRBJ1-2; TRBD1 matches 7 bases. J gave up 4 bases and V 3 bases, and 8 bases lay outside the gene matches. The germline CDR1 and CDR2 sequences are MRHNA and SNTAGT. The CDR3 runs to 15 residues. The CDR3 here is CASSEGTGEAYGYTF. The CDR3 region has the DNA TGTGCCAGCAGTGAAGGAACAGGGGAGGCCTATGGCTACACCTTC.

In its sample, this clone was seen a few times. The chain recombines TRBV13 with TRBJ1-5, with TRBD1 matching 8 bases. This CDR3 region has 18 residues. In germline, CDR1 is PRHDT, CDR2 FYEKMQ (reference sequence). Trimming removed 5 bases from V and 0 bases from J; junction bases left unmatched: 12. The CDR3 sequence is CASSLTQGGAYSNQPQHF. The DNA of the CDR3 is TGTGCCAGCAGCCTTACACAGGGGGGGGCTTATAGCAATCAGCCCCAGCATTTT.

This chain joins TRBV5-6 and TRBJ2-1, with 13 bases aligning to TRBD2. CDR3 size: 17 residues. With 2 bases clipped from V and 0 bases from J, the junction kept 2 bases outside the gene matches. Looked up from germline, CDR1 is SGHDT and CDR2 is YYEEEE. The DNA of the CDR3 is TGTGCCAGCAGCTTTACTAGCGGGGGGGCCTCCTACAATGAGCAGTTCTTC. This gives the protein CASSFTSGGASYNEQFF.

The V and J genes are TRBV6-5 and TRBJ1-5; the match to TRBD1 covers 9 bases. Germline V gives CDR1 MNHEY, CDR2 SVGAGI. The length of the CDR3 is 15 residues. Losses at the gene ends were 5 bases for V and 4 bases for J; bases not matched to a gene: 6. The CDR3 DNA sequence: TGTGCCAGCAGTGCCGGGACAGGGTTTAATCAGCCCCAGCATTTT. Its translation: CASSAGTGFNQPQHF.

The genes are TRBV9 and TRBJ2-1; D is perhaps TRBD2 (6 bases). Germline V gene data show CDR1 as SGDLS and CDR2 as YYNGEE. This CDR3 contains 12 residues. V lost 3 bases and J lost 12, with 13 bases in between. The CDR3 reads CASSAAGTAQFF. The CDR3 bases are TGTGCCAGCAGCGCGGCCGGGACTGCGCAGTTCTTC. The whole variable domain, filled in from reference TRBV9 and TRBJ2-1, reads DSGVTQTPKHLITATGQRVTLRCSPRSGDLSVYWYQQSLDQGLQFLIQYYNGEERAKGNILERFSAQQFPDLHSELNLSSLELGDSALYFCASSAAGTAQFFGPGTRLTVL.

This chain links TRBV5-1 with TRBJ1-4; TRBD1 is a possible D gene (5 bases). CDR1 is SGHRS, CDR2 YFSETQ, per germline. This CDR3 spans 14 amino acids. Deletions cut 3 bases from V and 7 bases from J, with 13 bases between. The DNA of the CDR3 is TGCGCCAGCAGCTCAGGACAACCAGCTGAAAAACTGTTTTTT. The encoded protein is CASSSGQPAEKLFF. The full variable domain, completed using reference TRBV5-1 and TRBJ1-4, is KAGVTQTPRYLIKTRGQQVTLSCSPISGHRSVSWYQQTPGQGLQFLFEYFSETQRNKGNFPGRFSGRQFSNSRSEMNVSTLELGDSALYLCASSSGQPAEKLFFGSGTQLSVL.

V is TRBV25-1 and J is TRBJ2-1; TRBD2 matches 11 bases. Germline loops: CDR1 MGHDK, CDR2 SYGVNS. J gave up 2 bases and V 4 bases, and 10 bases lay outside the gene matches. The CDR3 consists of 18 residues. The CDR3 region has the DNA TGTGCCAGCAGTGGAACGACAAGACTAGCGGGACCCTACAATGAGCAGTTCTTC. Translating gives CASSGTTRLAGPYNEQFF.

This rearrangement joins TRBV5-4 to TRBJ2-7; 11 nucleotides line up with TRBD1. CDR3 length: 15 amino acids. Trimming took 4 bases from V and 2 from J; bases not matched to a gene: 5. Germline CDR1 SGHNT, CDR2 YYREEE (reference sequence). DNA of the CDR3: TGTGCCAGCAGCCTGGTGGGACAGGGGGCCTACGAGCAGTACTTC. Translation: CASSLVGQGAYEQYF.

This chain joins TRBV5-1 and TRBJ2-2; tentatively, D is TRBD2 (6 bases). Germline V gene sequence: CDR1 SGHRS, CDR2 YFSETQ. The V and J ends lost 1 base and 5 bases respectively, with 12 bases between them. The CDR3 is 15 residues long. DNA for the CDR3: TGCGCCAGCAGCTTGACGGGGGTCTGGACCGGGGAGCTGTTTTTT. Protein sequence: CASSLTGVWTGELFF.

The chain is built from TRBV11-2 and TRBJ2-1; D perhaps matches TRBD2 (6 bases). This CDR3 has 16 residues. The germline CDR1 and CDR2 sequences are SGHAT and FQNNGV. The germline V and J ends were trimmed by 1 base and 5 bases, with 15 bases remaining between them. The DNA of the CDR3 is TGTGCCAGCAGCTTAGGGGGGGTCGAACTAAACAATGAGCAGTTCTTC. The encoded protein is CASSLGGVELNNEQFF.

The CDR3 region has the DNA TGCGCCAGCAGCTTAAGGTCGGGGAACACTGAAGCTTTCTTT. Its translation is CASSLRSGNTEAFF. The chain combines TRBV5-1 with TRBJ1-1; D remains ambiguous. Germline assignment: CDR1 SGHRS and CDR2 YFSETQ. V lost 2 bases and J lost 1, with 9 bases in between. The CDR3 loop spans 14 amino acids.

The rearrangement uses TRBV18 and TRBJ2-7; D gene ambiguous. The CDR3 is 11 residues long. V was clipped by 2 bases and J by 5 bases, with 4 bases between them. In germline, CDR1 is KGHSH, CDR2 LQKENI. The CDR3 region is CASSPSDEQYF. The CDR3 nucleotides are TGTGCCAGCTCACCATCCGACGAGCAGTACTTC.

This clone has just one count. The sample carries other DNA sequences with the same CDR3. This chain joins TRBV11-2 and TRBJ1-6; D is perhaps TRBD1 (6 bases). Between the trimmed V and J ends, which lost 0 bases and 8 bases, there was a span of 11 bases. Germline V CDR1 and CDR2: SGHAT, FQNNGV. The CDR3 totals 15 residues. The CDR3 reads CASSLEDSRYSPLHF. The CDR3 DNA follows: TGTGCCAGCAGCTTAGAGGACAGCAGATATTCACCCCTCCACTTT.